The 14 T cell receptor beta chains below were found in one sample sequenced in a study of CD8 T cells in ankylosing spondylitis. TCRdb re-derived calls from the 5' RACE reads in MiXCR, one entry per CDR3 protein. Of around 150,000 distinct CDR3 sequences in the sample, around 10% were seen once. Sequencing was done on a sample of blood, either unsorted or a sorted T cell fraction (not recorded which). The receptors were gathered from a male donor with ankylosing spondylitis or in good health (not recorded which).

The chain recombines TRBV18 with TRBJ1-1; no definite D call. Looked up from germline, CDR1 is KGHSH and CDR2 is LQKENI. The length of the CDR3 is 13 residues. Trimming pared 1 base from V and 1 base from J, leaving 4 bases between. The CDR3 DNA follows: TGTGCCAGCTCACCACTTAAGAACACTGAAGCTTTCTTT. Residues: CASSPLKNTEAFF.

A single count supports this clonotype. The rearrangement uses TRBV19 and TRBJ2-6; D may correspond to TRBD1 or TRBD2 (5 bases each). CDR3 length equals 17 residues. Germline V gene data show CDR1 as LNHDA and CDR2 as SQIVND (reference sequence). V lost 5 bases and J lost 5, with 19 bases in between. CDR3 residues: CASSSGTSSWWANVLTF. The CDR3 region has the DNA TGTGCCAGTAGTTCCGGGACCTCAAGTTGGTGGGCCAACGTCCTGACTTTC. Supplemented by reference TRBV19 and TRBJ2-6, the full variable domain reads DGGITQSPKYLFRKEGQNVTLSCEQNLNHDAMYWYRQDPGQGLRLIYYSQIVNDFQKGDIAEGYSVSREKKESFPLTVTSAQKNPTAFYLCASSSGTSSWWANVLTFGAGSRLTVL.

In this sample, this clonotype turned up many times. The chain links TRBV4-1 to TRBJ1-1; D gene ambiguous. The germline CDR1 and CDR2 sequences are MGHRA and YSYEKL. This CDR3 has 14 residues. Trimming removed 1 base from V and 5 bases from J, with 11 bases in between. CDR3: CASSQVTGWTEAFF. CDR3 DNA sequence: TGCGCCAGCAGCCAAGTTACGGGTTGGACTGAAGCTTTCTTT.

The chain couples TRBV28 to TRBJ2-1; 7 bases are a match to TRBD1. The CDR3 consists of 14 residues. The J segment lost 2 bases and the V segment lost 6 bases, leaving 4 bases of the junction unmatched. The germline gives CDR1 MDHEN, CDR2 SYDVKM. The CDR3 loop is CASRLTGAYNEQFF. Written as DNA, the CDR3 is TGTGCCAGCAGACTAACAGGGGCCTACAATGAGCAGTTCTTC.

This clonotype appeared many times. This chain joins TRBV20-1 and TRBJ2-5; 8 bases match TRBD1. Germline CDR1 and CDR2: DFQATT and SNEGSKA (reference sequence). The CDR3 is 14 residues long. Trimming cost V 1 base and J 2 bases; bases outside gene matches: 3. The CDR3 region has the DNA TGCAGTGCTAGAGGGGGGACAGGTCAAGAGACCCAGTACTTC. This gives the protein CSARGGTGQETQYF.

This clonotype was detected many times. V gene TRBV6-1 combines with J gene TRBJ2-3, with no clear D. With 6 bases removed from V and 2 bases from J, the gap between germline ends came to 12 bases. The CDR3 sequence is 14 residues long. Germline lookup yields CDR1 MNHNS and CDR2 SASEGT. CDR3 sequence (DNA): TGTGCCAGCAGATCTTCCCCCTACACAGATACGCAGTATTTT. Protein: CASRSSPYTDTQYF.

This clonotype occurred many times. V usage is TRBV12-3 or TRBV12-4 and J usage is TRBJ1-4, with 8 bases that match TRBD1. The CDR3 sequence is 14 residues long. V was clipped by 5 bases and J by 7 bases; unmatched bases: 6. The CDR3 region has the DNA TGTGCCAGCAGTCAGGGGGCTGAGGGTGAAAAACTGTTTTTT. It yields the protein CASSQGAEGEKLFF.

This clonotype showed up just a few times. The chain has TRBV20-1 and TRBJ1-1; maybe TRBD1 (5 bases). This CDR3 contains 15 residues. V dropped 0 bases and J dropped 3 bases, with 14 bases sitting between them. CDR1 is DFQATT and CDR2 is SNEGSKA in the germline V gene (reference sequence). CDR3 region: CSARDGARKDTEAFF. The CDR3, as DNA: TGCAGTGCTAGAGATGGGGCGAGGAAAGACACTGAAGCTTTCTTT.

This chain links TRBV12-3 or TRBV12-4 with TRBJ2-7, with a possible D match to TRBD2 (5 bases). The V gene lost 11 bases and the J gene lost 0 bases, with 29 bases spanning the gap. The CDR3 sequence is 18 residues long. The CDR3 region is CACTQDRRASSSSYEQYF. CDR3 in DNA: TGTGCCTGCACCCAAGATCGGCGGGCTAGCTCGAGCTCCTACGAGCAGTACTTC.

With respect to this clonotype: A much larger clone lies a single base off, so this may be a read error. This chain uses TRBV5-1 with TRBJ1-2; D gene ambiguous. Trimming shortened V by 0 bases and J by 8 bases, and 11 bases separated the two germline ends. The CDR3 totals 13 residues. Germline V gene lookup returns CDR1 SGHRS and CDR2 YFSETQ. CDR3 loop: CASSLDAPAGYTF. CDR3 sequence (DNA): TGCGCCAGCAGCTTGGATGCCCCTGCCGGCTACACCTTC.

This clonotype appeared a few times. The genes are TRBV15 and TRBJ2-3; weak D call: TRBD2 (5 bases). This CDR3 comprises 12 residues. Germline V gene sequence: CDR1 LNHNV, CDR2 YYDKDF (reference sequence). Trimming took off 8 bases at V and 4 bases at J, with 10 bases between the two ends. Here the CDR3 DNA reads TGTGCCACCGGTCGGGGTCCAGATACGCAGTATTTT. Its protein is CATGRGPDTQYF.

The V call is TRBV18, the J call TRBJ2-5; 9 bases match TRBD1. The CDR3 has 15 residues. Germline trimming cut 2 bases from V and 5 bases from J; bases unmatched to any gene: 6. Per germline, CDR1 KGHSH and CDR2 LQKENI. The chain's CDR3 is CASSPRQGESETQYF. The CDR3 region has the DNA TGTGCCAGCTCACCAAGACAGGGGGAGTCGGAGACCCAGTACTTC. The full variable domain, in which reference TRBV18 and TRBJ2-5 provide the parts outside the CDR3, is NAGVMQNPRHLVRRRGQEARLRCSPMKGHSHVYWYRQLPEEGLKFMVYLQKENIIDESGMPKERFSAEFPKEGPSILRIQQVVRGDSAAYFCASSPRQGESETQYFGPGTRLLVL.

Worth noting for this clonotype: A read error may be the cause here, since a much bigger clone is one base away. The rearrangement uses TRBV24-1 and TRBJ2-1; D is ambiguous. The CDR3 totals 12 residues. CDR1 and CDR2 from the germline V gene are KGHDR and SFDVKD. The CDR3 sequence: CATSAINNEQLF. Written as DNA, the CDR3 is TGTGCCACCAGTGCCATTAACAATGAGCAGCTCTTC.

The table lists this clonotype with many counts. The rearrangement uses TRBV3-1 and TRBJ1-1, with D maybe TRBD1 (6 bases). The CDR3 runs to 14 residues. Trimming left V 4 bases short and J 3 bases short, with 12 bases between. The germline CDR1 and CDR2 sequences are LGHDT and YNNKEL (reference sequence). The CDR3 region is CASSLSGVYTEAFF. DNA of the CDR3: TGTGCCAGCAGCCTATCAGGGGTATACACTGAAGCTTTCTTT.